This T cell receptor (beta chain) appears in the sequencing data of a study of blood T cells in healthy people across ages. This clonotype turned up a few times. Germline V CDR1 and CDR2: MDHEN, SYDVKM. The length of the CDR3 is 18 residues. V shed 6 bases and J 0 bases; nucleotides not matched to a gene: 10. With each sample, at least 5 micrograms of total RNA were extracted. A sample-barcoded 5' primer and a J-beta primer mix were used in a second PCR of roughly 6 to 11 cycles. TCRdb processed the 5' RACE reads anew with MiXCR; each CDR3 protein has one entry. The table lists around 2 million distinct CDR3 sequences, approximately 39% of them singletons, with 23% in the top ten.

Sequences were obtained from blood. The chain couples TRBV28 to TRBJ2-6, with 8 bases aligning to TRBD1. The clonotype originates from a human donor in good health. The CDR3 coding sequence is TGTGCCAGCAGCCCATTAGGACAGGGAGACTCTGGGGCCAACGTCCTGACTTTC. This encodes CASSPLGQGDSGANVLTF.